This T cell receptor (beta chain) appears in the sequencing data of a study of blood T cell repertoires in COVID-19. This CDR3 comprises 14 residues. Germline loops: CDR1 SEHNR, CDR2 FQNEAQ (reference sequence). The V gene lost 1 base and the J gene lost 3 bases, with 7 bases spanning the gap. Recruits, aged 18 to 89 years, lived in 25 or so US areas. Either two negative PCRs, clearance, or symptom resolution qualified Cohort 3 donors as recovered. In the original processing: From reference gene primer amplification, estimates of nucleated cell counts were derived. TCRdb's copy holds only in-frame clones and misses some; the assay was immunoSEQ multiplex PCR. D and trimming were read from the DNA, whereas the V and J calls and clone size are those reported in that table. The repertoire holds approximately 440,000 clones, 90% seen once, with approximately 0.55% in the top ten.

The TCR comes from a man in his late teens or twenties who had recovered from COVID-19. Sequencing was done on a sample of PBMCs or T cells enriched from blood (not recorded which). J is TRBJ1-3 and V is TRBV7-9, with unresolved D. DNA for the CDR3: TGTGCCAGCAGCTTAGGGGGAGATGGAAACACCATATATTTT. It encodes CASSLGGDGNTIYF.